This is a list of T cell receptor beta chains from one sample in a study of vaccination and CD4 T cells after COVID-19. These TCRs are of unknown antigen specificity. One entry per CDR3 protein, called by TCRdb with MiXCR from the PCR reads. This sample yields about 8,600 distinct CDR3 sequences, of which around 50% are seen a single time; approximately 30% belongs to the top ten. Sequencing was performed on CD4+ T cells from blood, cultured in vitro. The receptors derive from a human donor in good health. CDR3s include the opening cysteine and the closing phenylalanine or tryptophan. A D gene is named only where the DNA matches it firmly. Expanded clones are given a class, and other clones once, few, many or no size at all.

v_gene	j_gene	abundance	d_gene	len	CDR3nt	CDR3aa
TRBV28	TRBJ1-6	-	-	14	TGTGCCAGCAGTTTAATAGGCCCCAATTCACCCCTCCACTTT	CASSLIGPNSPLHF
TRBV6-5	TRBJ2-3	-	-	16	TGTGCCAGCAGTTACGGCCATCTAGACTCCACAGATACGCAGTATTTT	CASSYGHLDSTDTQYF
TRBV5-6	TRBJ2-3	-	-	17	TGTGCCAGCAGCTTGAATCGAGGCTCGCGTCGCACAGATACGCAGTATTTT	CASSLNRGSRRTDTQYF
TRBV6-5	TRBJ1-1	-	-	15	TGTGCCAGCAGTTATAGGTTTGACACTAACACTGAAGCTTTCTTT	CASSYRFDTNTEAFF
TRBV6-2/TRBV6-3	TRBJ2-5	-	-	13	TGTGCCAGCAGACCGACAGGACAAGAGACCCAGTACTTC	CASRPTGQETQYF
TRBV20-1	TRBJ1-6	-	TRBD1	13	TGCAGTGCTCTGGGACAGGGTACTTCACCCCTCCACTTT	CSALGQGTSPLHF
TRBV20-1	TRBJ2-5	-	TRBD2	15	TGCAGTGCTATCCCCCCGGGGGGATCACAAGAGACCCAGTACTTC	CSAIPPGGSQETQYF
TRBV20-1	TRBJ2-7	-	-	12	TGCAGTGCTAGACCCGGGAGCTACGAGCAGTACTTC	CSARPGSYEQYF
TRBV10-3	TRBJ2-4	few	TRBD1	16	TGTGCCATCAGACCCGGGACAGAGATAGCCAAAAACATTCAGTACTTC	CAIRPGTEIAKNIQYF
TRBV20-1	TRBJ2-7	-	TRBD1	14	TGCAGTGCTAGGGATAACAGGGGAATCTACGAGCAGTACTTC	CSARDNRGIYEQYF